What follows is one TCR beta chain and its context. This clone was counted between two and nine times. No antigen is known for it. Per-nucleotide qualities are absent, and no much larger clonotype sits a single base away. The sample comes from a study of the immune and genomic landscape of osteosarcoma (TCRdb year 2020). About the investigation overall: The overall cohort comprised 40 to 50 pediatric and adult patients with high-grade osteosarcoma, with a median age at diagnosis of approximately 29 years (range about 5-90). Poor-risk disease was overrepresented in the cohort, as 73% of patients had an unfavorable pathologic response to standard therapy and around 69% were deceased. In the overall cohort, about three fifths of patients were male, and just under 80% had localized disease at diagnosis. The study profiled osteosarcoma specimens with whole genome, RNA and T-cell receptor sequencing plus immunohistochemistry and reverse phase protein arrays to define immunogenic potential. The osteosarcoma immunogenomic landscape was characterized by integrating TCR sequencing results with transcriptome, protein array and immunostaining data. An explanation for the limited clinical activity of immune checkpoint inhibitors in osteosarcoma was sought in the study. A couple of samples from the same tumor site were contributed by each of a few patients. The investigation overall reported the following: In five cases, the repertoire was dominated by a single hyperexpanded clone, and fewer than 100 T-cell clonotypes were detected in all five cases. Overall, productive TCR clonality was low, with an average of 0.09 and a maximum of 0.3, which suggests limited T-cell clonal expansion. Because osteosarcoma is rare and all possible samples were collected, sample size was not determined by any statistical method. Along with the frozen tumor specimens, matched blood was collected from just a couple of patients. Higher TCR productive clonality was observed in the immune-hot C3 cluster than in the cold C1 cluster, although TCR productive clonality remained low overall. The clonality benchmarks were taken from external normal skin and healthy peripheral blood data instead of from matched normal tissue.

From cysteine to phenylalanine, the CDR3 is 13 amino acids long. Only CDR3 DNA is held: 39 bases, read in frame from base 1. Via the germline V gene, CDR1 is ENHRY and CDR2 SYGVKD. Trimmed from V: 6 bases; trimmed from J: 3 bases; junction bases lacking a gene match: 3. TCR beta chain CDR3 regions were immunosequenced with the ImmunoSEQ Assay (Adaptive Biotechnologies). In the paper's pipeline: TCRB rearrangements, read counts, read proportions and gene usage were exported through the ImmunoSEQ Analyzer platform. T-cell clonality was calculated on productive rearrangements as 1 minus Pielou's evenness. In the clonal space homeostasis analysis, clonotypes were binned as rare, small, medium, large or hyperexpanded (0.01 to 1 of the repertoire). TCR productive clonality was compared across immune clusters C1, C2 and C3 using the Wilcoxon rank sum test. The clones in this table, taken by TCRdb from immuneACCESS, are in-frame only. Not every clone is retained; where verified, under half of the shortfall comes from an unresolved V gene, and the cause of the rest is unknown. V and J calls and clone size follow that table, whereas D and trimming were derived from the DNA. The sample table holds about 10,000 clones, of which approximately 71% were seen once. The top ten clones comprise roughly a sixth of the sample.

Post-treatment primary, local recurrence and metastasis tumors from poor-prognosis patients were used as specimens. Sequenced: osteosarcoma tumor tissue from the lung. The chain is encoded by TRBV10-3 joined to TRBJ1-1, and TRBD1 matches 8 of the central bases. The clonotype originates from a human donor with osteosarcoma. The nucleotide sequence is TGTGCCATCAGAGTGGACAGGGACACTGAAGCTTTCTTT. It encodes CAIRVDRDTEAFF.